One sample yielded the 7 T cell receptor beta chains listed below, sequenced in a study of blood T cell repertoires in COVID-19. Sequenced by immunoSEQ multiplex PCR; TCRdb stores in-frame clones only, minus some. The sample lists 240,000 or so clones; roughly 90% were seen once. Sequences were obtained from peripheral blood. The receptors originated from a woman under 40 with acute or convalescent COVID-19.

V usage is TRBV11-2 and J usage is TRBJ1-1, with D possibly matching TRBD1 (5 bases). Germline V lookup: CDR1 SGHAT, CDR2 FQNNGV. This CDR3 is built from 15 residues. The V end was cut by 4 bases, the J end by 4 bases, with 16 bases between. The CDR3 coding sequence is TGTGCCAGCAGCTCCCAGGGATCCCGAGGCACTGAAGCTTTCTTT. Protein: CASSSQGSRGTEAFF.

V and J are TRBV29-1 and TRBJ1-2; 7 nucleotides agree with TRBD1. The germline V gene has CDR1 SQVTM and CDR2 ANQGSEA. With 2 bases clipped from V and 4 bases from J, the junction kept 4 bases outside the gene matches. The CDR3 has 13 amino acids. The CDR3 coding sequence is TGCAGCGTTGAAAGGGGGCAGGTCTATGGCTACACCTTC. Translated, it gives CSVERGQVYGYTF. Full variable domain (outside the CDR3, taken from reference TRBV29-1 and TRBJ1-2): SAVISQKPSRDICQRGTSLTIQCQVDSQVTMMFWYRQQPGQSLTLIATANQGSEATYESGFVIDKFPISRPNLTFSTLTVSNMSPEDSSIYLCSVERGQVYGYTFGSGTRLTVV.

The CDR3 reads CASAGGYGYTF. The CDR3 nucleotides are TGTGCCAGCGCGGGAGGGTATGGCTACACCTTC. The chain is built from TRBV13 and TRBJ1-2; D unresolved. Trimming stripped 8 bases from V and 5 bases from J, with 9 bases between. This CDR3 is built from 11 residues. CDR1 PRHDT and CDR2 FYEKMQ come from the germline V gene (reference sequence). Variable domain in full (rest from reference TRBV13 and TRBJ1-2): AAGVIQSPRHLIKEKRETATLKCYPIPRHDTVYWYQQGPGQDPQFLISFYEKMQSDKGSIPDRFSAQQFSDYHSELNMSSLELGDSALYFCASAGGYGYTFGSGTRLTVV.

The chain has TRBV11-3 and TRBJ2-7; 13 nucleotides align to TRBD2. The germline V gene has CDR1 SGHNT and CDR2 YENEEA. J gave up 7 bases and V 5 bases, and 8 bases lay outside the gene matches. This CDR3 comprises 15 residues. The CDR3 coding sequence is TGTGCCAGCAGCCCTAGGACTAGCGGGAGTTCTGAGCAGTACTTC. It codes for CASSPRTSGSSEQYF.

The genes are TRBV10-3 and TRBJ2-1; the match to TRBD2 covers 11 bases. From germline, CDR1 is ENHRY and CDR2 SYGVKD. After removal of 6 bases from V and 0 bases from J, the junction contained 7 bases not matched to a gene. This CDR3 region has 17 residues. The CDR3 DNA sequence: TGTGCCATCAGCCTAAATAGCGGGAGGGCCTCCTACAATGAGCAGTTCTTC. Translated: CAISLNSGRASYNEQFF.

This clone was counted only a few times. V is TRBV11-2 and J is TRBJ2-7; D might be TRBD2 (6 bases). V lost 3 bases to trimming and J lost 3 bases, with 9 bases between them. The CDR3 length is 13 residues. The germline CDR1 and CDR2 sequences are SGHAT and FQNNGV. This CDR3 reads CASSFGGYYEQYF. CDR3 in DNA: TGTGCCAGCAGCTTCGGGGGTTACTACGAGCAGTACTTC.

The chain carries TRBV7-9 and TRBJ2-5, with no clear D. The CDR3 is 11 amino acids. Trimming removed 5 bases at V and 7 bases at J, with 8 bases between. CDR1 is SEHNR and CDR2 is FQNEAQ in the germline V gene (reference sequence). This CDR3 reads CASSPLGTQYF. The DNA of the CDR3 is TGTGCCAGCAGCCCCCTAGGGACCCAGTACTTC.